This TCR beta chain was found in a study of identifying expanded T cells in peripheral blood. Collection occurred without any documented infections or immune events in donors. With regard to this clone: The antigen is undetermined.

Study-level findings and limits: Over two and four weeks, about 15 and 18 clones changed, versus around 1.3 between replicates.

Some clones are missing from TCRdb's copy, which holds only in-frame ones; the method was immunoSEQ multiplex PCR. The data contain roughly 92,000 clones, 70% to 90% of them singletons. The CDR3 is 15 residues long. Germline values: CDR1 LGHNT, CDR2 FRNRAP. V was pared by 3 bases and J by 2 bases, with 6 bases of the junction left unmatched. The chain combines TRBV12-5 with TRBJ1-1; 7 bases line up with TRBD1. The clonotype comes from a person aged 18-70 years in good health. Input material: blood. The CDR3 sequence is CASGLTGARNTEAFF. The CDR3 nucleotides read TGTGCTAGTGGTTTAACAGGGGCGCGCAACACTGAAGCTTTCTTT.